These 22 T cell receptor beta chains originate from one sample sequenced in a study of Graves' ophthalmopathy and Graves' hyperthyroidism. Transcripts of RNA were the source for amplifying TCR beta CDR3 regions. RT-PCR with HTBI primers came first, then second-round multiplex PCR. TCRdb redid the calling of the multiplex PCR reads with MiXCR, one entry per CDR3 protein. The data hold about 550,000 distinct CDR3 sequences, with under 45% observed a single time. Sequenced sample: peripheral blood or thyroid tissue (not recorded which). These receptors came from an adult man with Graves' hyperthyroidism.

This clonotype has a count of ten or more. This sequence joins TRBV9 and TRBJ2-5; the match to TRBD1 covers 7 bases. The CDR3 runs 15 residues. V was clipped by 1 base and J by 3 bases; unmatched bases: 6. Per the germline V gene, CDR1 is SGDLS and CDR2 is YYNGEE. This CDR3 reads CASSVPNRGEETQYF. The CDR3 DNA sequence: TGTGCCAGCAGCGTACCGAACAGGGGAGAAGAGACCCAGTACTTC.

Many counts were recorded for this clonotype. The chain combines TRBV4-1 with TRBJ1-2, with D perhaps TRBD1 (6 bases). The CDR3 runs to 15 residues. Between the trimmed V and J ends, which lost 0 bases and 4 bases, there was a span of 12 bases. The germline V gene has CDR1 MGHRA and CDR2 YSYEKL. The CDR3 nucleotides read TGCGCCAGCAGCCAAGAATCAGGGGCCGTCTATGGCTACACCTTC. Translated: CASSQESGAVYGYTF.

The chain joins TRBV7-9 to TRBJ2-5; 7 nucleotides align to TRBD1. The J call may be wrong; the DNA end is better matched by TRBJ2-1. This CDR3 spans 15 amino acids. The germline CDR1 and CDR2 sequences are SEHNR and FQNEAQ (reference sequence). CDR3 nucleotide sequence: TGTGCCAGCAGCCACGAACAGGGGTGGGTGAATGAGCAGTTCTTC. Protein: CASSHEQGWVNEQFF.

Ten or more counts support this clonotype. This chain connects TRBV12-3 or TRBV12-4 to TRBJ1-1; the D is unclear. Trimming took off 5 bases at V and 6 bases at J, with 7 bases between the two ends. The CDR3 consists of 11 residues. The CDR3 nucleotides are TGTGCCAGCAGTCGGGCCGCTGAAGCTTTCTTT. It yields the protein CASSRAAEAFF.

Ten or more counts support this clonotype. CDR3 nucleotides: TGCGCCAGCAGCTTAAGGAGACTCCGATACAGCCTGAACACTGAAGCTTTCTTT. It is translated as CASSLRRLRYSLNTEAFF. The V gene is TRBV5-1, the J gene TRBJ1-1; D uncertain. Germline V gene data show CDR1 as SGHRS and CDR2 as YFSETQ. V dropped 2 bases and J dropped 0 bases, with 20 bases sitting between them. The CDR3 is 18 amino acids.

As concerns this clonotype: A much larger clone lies a single base off, so this may be a read error. The gene calls are TRBV2 and TRBJ2-2; possibly TRBD2 for D (5 bases). Germline values: CDR1 SNHLY, CDR2 FYNNEI. CDR3 length: 14 residues. CDR3 bases: TGTGCCAACAGTTTAGCGAGTTTCCCCGGGGAGCTGTTTTTT. Translating gives CANSLASFPGELFF.

This clonotype occurred a few times. This may come from a read error, since a much larger clone is one base off. V gene TRBV9 combines with J gene TRBJ2-7, with 8 bases aligning to TRBD2. This CDR3 spans 15 amino acids. Germline CDR1 SGDLS, CDR2 YYNGEE. The CDR3 is CAGSVGVAGSYEQYF. The DNA of the CDR3 is TGTGCCGGCAGCGTAGGGGTAGCGGGATCGTACGAGCAGTACTTC.

This clonotype was observed many times. The chain joins TRBV20-1 to TRBJ1-1; D perhaps matches TRBD1 (6 bases). Germline V gives CDR1 DFQATT, CDR2 SNEGSKA (reference sequence). CDR3 length equals 14 residues. V shed 3 bases and J shed 2 bases, with 13 bases lying between them. Written as DNA, the CDR3 is TGCAGTGCTAGGAGGGCAGGGGTTAACACTGAAGCTTTCTTT. Amino acids: CSARRAGVNTEAFF.

As for this clonotype: The final CDR3 position lacks the conserved phenylalanine or tryptophan, pointing to a likely read error. No DNA is shown, since the ends of the CDR3 on it are uncertain; the CDR3 is the one TCRdb lists. The CDR3 reads CASSVDSGANVLT. The rearrangement links TRBV9 to TRBJ2-6. Germline assignment: CDR1 SGDLS and CDR2 YYNGEE. The CDR3 spans 13 residues, counting both ends.

This clonotype was detected ten times or more. The chain employs TRBV2 and TRBJ1-2; no clear D gene. The CDR3 contains 11 residues. V shed 7 bases and J shed 1 base, with 4 bases lying between them. Germline assignment: CDR1 SNHLY and CDR2 FYNNEI. CDR3 residues: CASNYNYGYTF. The CDR3 bases are TGTGCCAGCAACTATAACTATGGCTACACCTTC.

For this clonotype: This may come from a read error, since a much larger clone is one base off. The CDR3 is CASSPQDGFEGAFF. Here the CDR3 DNA reads TGTGCCAGCAGCCCCCAGGACGGATTCGAGGGAGCTTTCTTT. This rearrangement joins TRBV7-2 to TRBJ1-1; no clear D. Germline lookup yields CDR1 SGHTA and CDR2 FQGNSA. Trimming removed 5 bases from V and 10 bases from J, with 20 bases in between. The CDR3 sequence is 14 residues long.

The chain carries TRBV28 and TRBJ2-7, with D unresolved. CDR1 MDHEN and CDR2 SYDVKM come from the germline V gene. The ends were cut back, 2 bases at V and 5 bases at J, with 7 bases in the middle. The CDR3 contains 12 residues. CDR3 sequence (DNA): TGTGCCAGCAGTTTAGGCCGCCACGAGCAGTACTTC. Its protein is CASSLGRHEQYF.

The CDR3 nucleotides read TGTGCCAGCAGGCCGGGACAGGGGATGAACACCATATATTTT. It translates to CASRPGQGMNTIYF. This chain connects TRBV10-3 to TRBJ1-3, with 10 positions matching TRBD1. Trimming removed 10 bases from V and 7 bases from J; junction bases left unmatched: 10. Germline V gene sequence: CDR1 ENHRY, CDR2 SYGVKD. This CDR3 region has 14 residues.

The chain recombines TRBV20-1 with TRBJ2-2; D perhaps matches TRBD1 (6 bases). The germline CDR1 and CDR2 sequences are DFQATT and SNEGSKA (reference sequence). This CDR3 spans 13 amino acids. The V end lost 8 bases, the J end lost 4 bases, and 14 bases lay between the germline ends. DNA of the CDR3: TGCAGTTTAGCGCGAGGGGGCACCGGGGAGCTGTTTTTT. Residues: CSLARGGTGELFF.

This clonotype was seen repeatedly, ten times or more. V is TRBV12-3 or TRBV12-4 and J is TRBJ1-2; D is undetermined. The CDR3 contains 15 residues. Trimming removed 3 bases from V and 5 bases from J, with 16 bases in between. The CDR3 reads CASSFVSGVGYGYTF. The CDR3 DNA follows: TGTGCCAGCAGTTTTGTATCTGGGGTAGGATATGGCTACACCTTC.

Comment on this clonotype: The junction differs from germline at one of its ends, possibly a read error. The genes are TRBV7-8 and TRBJ2-2, with a possible D match to TRBD1 (6 bases). The CDR3 contains 15 residues. The germline CDR1 and CDR2 sequences are SGHVS and FQNEAQ. Here the CDR3 reads CASSGDMGNTGELSW. The CDR3 DNA reads as TGTGCCAGCAGCGGGGACATGGGGAACACCGGGGAGCTGTCTTGG.

This clonotype was detected many times. The chain couples TRBV6-5 to TRBJ1-2; the D gene is possibly TRBD1 (6 bases). The CDR3 covers 15 residues. The germline V gene encodes CDR1 MNHEY and CDR2 SVGAGI. The V gene lost 0 bases and the J gene lost 7 bases, with 15 bases spanning the gap. DNA for the CDR3: TGTGCCAGCAGTTACTCGACTACAGGGAATGGTGGCTACACCTTC. It codes for CASSYSTTGNGGYTF.

In this sample, this clonotype turned up many times. V gene TRBV7-2 combines with J gene TRBJ1-1, with a weak D call TRBD1 (5 bases). Germline V gene data show CDR1 as SGHTA and CDR2 as FQGNSA. V was trimmed by 1 base and J by 6 bases, leaving 12 bases between them. The CDR3 spans 14 residues. This CDR3 is CASSLVGGGSEAFF. Written as DNA, the CDR3 is TGTGCCAGCAGCTTAGTCGGGGGAGGCTCTGAAGCTTTCTTT.

Of note for this clonotype: Germline is not matched at one junction end, which may reflect a read error. The chain is built from TRBV28 and TRBJ2-5, with 8 bases aligning to TRBD1. Germline V gene data show CDR1 as MDHEN and CDR2 as SYDVKM. The CDR3 is 15 residues long. The CDR3 DNA is TGTGCCAGCAGTTATAGGGGACAGGTAAAAGAGACCCCGTACTTC. Translation gives CASSYRGQVKETPYF.

This clonotype was seen many times. The DNA for the CDR3 is TGTGCCAGCAGTGAATCGGTAGGGGGTAGAAGCTACACCTTC. This sequence encodes CASSESVGGRSYTF. This chain uses TRBV6-1 with TRBJ1-2; a possible D gene is TRBD1 (6 bases). Germline CDR1 reads MNHNS; CDR2 reads SASEGT. V shed 2 bases and J shed 9 bases, with 16 bases lying between them. The CDR3 contains 14 residues.

About this clonotype itself: One end of the junction fails to match germline, which may point to a read error. The chain combines TRBV19 with TRBJ2-5; 12 bases agree with TRBD2. The closer fit of TRBJ2-1 to the DNA end suggests the J call may be wrong. Per germline, CDR1 LNHDA and CDR2 SQIVND (reference sequence). The CDR3 length is 15 residues. CDR3 residues: CAGSVTSGSGNEQFF. The CDR3 coding sequence is TGTGCCGGTAGTGTGACTAGCGGGAGTGGCAATGAGCAGTTCTTC.

The table lists this clonotype with many counts. As DNA, the CDR3 is TGCAGTGCTAGAGAGGTAGCAGGGTGGGGCTACGAGCAGTACTTC. This gives the protein CSAREVAGWGYEQYF. The chain is built from TRBV20-1 and TRBJ2-7; maybe TRBD1 (5 bases). CDR1 is DFQATT and CDR2 is SNEGSKA in the germline V gene (reference sequence). V was shortened by 0 bases and J by 3 bases, with 15 bases between the two germline ends. The CDR3 loop spans 15 amino acids.